This T cell receptor beta chain was profiled in a study of Ad26.COV2.S vaccination and SARS-CoV-2 variants. This clone turned up a few times. Profiled with immunoSEQ multiplex PCR; TCRdb holds only in-frame clones, not every one. The sample lists hundreds of thousands of clones, roughly 90% occurring once. As for treatment: roughly 20 received Ad26.COV2.S at low or high dose, single or two shots; a few received placebo; per-sample allocation not given. Samples were taken on day 63 after the first vaccine or placebo injection. The individual, an adult aged 18-55 years, was a donor in Boston. CDR3 size: 15 residues. V lost 4 bases and J 7 bases, leaving 18 bases between the germline ends. Per the germline V gene, CDR1 is SGHNT and CDR2 is YYREEE (reference sequence).

The sample was peripheral blood, taken in a trial of Ad26.COV2.S vaccine versus placebo. The clonotype originates from a person between 18 and 59 years old who received the Ad26.COV2.S COVID-19 vaccine or a placebo. The V and J genes are TRBV5-4 and TRBJ1-5; unclear D gene. CDR3 sequence reads: CASSRAREGGQPQHF. DNA for the CDR3: TGTGCCAGCAGCAGGGCTAGGGAGGGAGGACAGCCCCAGCATTTT. Full variable domain (missing parts from reference TRBV5-4 and TRBJ1-5): ETGVTQSPTHLIKTRGQQVTLRCSSQSGHNTVSWYQQALGQGPQFIFQYYREEENGRGNFPPRFSGLQFPNYSSELNVNALELDDSALYLCASSRAREGGQPQHFGDGTRLSIL.